The T cell receptor beta chain described here comes from a study of blood T cell repertoires in COVID-19. Looking at the study overall: Whether acute or convalescent, the COVID-19 samples came from the United States, Italy and Spain. PBMCs, B-cell-depleted T cells, or T cells were the source of the cDNA or gDNA that made up the material.

In the original analysis: Researchers report that nucleated cell counts were estimated from reference gene primer amplification. TCRdb keeps only in-frame clones here, not all; method: immunoSEQ multiplex PCR. The D gene and trimming were derived from the DNA, and the V and J assignments and clone size from that table. The sample has roughly 150,000 clones, 75% to 85% seen once. Of note for this clone: One end of the junction fails to match germline, which may point to a read error.

The CDR3 extends over 15 amino acids. Germline V lookup: CDR1 MDHEN, CDR2 SYDVKM. Material for sequencing was peripheral blood. This chain joins TRBV28 and TRBJ2-1; D possibly corresponds to TRBD2 (5 bases). The clonotype comes from a woman between 45 and 65 years old with acute or convalescent COVID-19. The CDR3 nucleotides read TGTGCCAGCAGTTTAGCTAGCATCTCCCACAATGAGCAGTTCTTC. Protein: CASSLASISHNEQFF.